The TCR beta chain described here comes from a study of post-analysis software for immune sequencing data. Across the whole study: Some patients lacked subtype; others had relapsing-remitting, secondary progressive or progressive-relapsing disease.

Study-level points and caveats: Roughly 5 TRBV segments (TRBV5-6, TRBV5-1 and TRBV20-1 among them) occurred more frequently in patients than in controls. By F measure, strong co-clustering occurred among samples prepared in the same batch. Significantly lower normalized Chao1 diversity was found in patients with multiple sclerosis relative to controls.

Tagging with unique molecular identifiers was a feature of the TCR beta cDNA libraries. TCRdb re-analysed the PCR reads in MiXCR, keeping a single row per CDR3 protein. The sample has a few hundred thousand distinct CDR3 sequences, less than 45% seen once; the top ten hold about 12%. Per germline, CDR1 WSHSY and CDR2 SAAADI. V was clipped by 2 bases and J by 1 base, with 8 bases between them. The CDR3 covers 14 residues. A word on this clonotype: Its antigen remains unidentified.

The TCR comes from a girl aged 10 to 17 with multiple sclerosis. V and J are TRBV10-2 and TRBJ1-1, with unresolved D. The sample was blood. The CDR3 loop reads CASSEPGSNTEAFF. Written as DNA, the CDR3 is TGCGCCAGCAGTGAGCCGGGGTCGAACACTGAAGCTTTCTTT.